In this sample, the clone carrying this TCR beta chain turned up a few times. What it binds is not known. TCRdb keeps only in-frame clones here, not all; method: immunoSEQ multiplex PCR. The data hold about 100,000 clones, with under 90% observed a single time. This specimen belongs to a study of OX40 agonist ivuxolimab in advanced cancers. Study information: The group had a mean age of 60 years, ranged from roughly 20 to 80, and was 82.7% male. Study-wide results and caveats: Mean expanded clone counts were higher in CD8+ than CD4+ T cells. CD4+ and CD8+ blood T cells expanded clonally by week 6 at 0.1 to 3.0 mg/kg.

Blood was sampled at baseline, cycle 4 day 1, and cycle 7 day 1. The receptor's source is an adult with an advanced solid tumor such as melanoma, head and neck, liver or kidney cancer. Sample: CD4+ or CD8+ T cells sorted from blood, taken in a trial of the OX40 agonist ivuxolimab.

The CDR3 DNA sequence: TGTGCCACCAGCAGAGATCGGAGGGTCGAGACCCAGTACTTC. It yields the protein CATSRDRRVETQYF. V gene TRBV15 combines with J gene TRBJ2-5; maybe TRBD2 (6 bases). This CDR3 contains 14 residues. Trimming removed 0 bases at V and 5 bases at J, with 10 bases between. Germline V gene data show CDR1 as LNHNV and CDR2 as YYDKDF (reference sequence).